One sample yielded the 8 T cell receptor beta chains listed below, sequenced in a study of T-cell reconstitution after alpha-beta-depleted transplantation in children. Preparation of the TCRbeta library involved a method that used unique molecular identifiers. Using its own MiXCR run on the PCR reads, TCRdb lists one record per CDR3 protein. The table lists about 590,000 distinct CDR3 sequences, 10% to 15% of them singletons, with around 2.2% in the top ten. The sample here was PBMCs, mostly from graft donor cells, taken 360 days after TCRalphabeta/CD19-depleted stem cell transplant. Receptors were obtained from a male patient younger than 18 who had a stem cell transplant for acute myeloid leukemia, so the T cells may come from the graft donor.

This clonotype has a handful of counts. The chain is built from TRBV7-9 and TRBJ2-1, with 9 nucleotides matching TRBD1. The V and J ends lost 5 bases and 5 bases, in that order; junction bases with no gene match: 10. The CDR3 is made up of 16 amino acids. CDR1 SEHNR and CDR2 FQNEAQ come from the germline V gene (reference sequence). The CDR3 DNA sequence: TGTGCCAGCAGCCCACAACAGGGGGCGTGGGACAATGAGCAGTTCTTC. Residues: CASSPQQGAWDNEQFF.

Ten or more counts support this clonotype. This rearrangement joins TRBV12-3 or TRBV12-4 to TRBJ2-5; D remains unclear. The germline V and J ends were trimmed by 5 bases and 6 bases, with 10 bases remaining between them. CDR3 size: 12 residues. As DNA, the CDR3 is TGTGCCAGCAGTCCGACCGCGAAGACCCAGTACTTC. This codes for CASSPTAKTQYF.

The V gene is TRBV19, the J gene TRBJ1-5; no clear D gene. Between the trimmed V and J ends, which lost 4 bases and 5 bases, there was a span of 21 bases. The CDR3 spans 17 residues. CDR1 is LNHDA, CDR2 SQIVND, per germline (reference sequence). The CDR3 bases are TGTGCCAGTAGTACTACCTATTATGGGAAAGGCGATCAGCCCCAGCATTTT. Residues: CASSTTYYGKGDQPQHF.

This clonotype was found a few times. The chain has TRBV10-3 and TRBJ1-1; 9 bases align to TRBD1. CDR1 is ENHRY and CDR2 is SYGVKD in the germline V gene. The CDR3 sequence is 16 residues long. The trim removed 5 bases at V and 1 base at J, leaving 8 bases unmatched. CDR3 nucleotide sequence: TGTGCCATCAGTAAGCGTCCGGGACAGGGGAACACTGAAGCTTTCTTT. This sequence encodes CAISKRPGQGNTEAFF.

Only a few counts were recorded for this clonotype. This chain links TRBV18 with TRBJ2-2; 10 positions match TRBD2. V was clipped by 3 bases and J by 2 bases; unmatched bases: 9. CDR1 and CDR2 from the germline V gene are KGHSH and LQKENI. CDR3 size: 18 residues. Here the CDR3 DNA reads TGTGCCAGCTCACCGACGGCCGGACTAGCGGAAAACACCGGGGAGCTGTTTTTT. It yields the protein CASSPTAGLAENTGELFF.

The V gene is TRBV6-5, the J gene TRBJ2-1, with D unresolved. Deletions cut 2 bases from V and 5 bases from J, with 10 bases between. This CDR3 is 14 amino acids long. Germline V gene data show CDR1 as MNHEY and CDR2 as SVGAGI. CDR3: CASSYRDWNNEQFF. In nucleotides, the CDR3 is TGTGCCAGCAGTTACCGCGACTGGAACAATGAGCAGTTCTTC.

The chain employs TRBV5-5 and TRBJ2-1; D gene unclear. V lost 3 bases and J 2 bases, leaving 12 bases between the germline ends. The germline CDR1 and CDR2 sequences are SGHKS and YYEKEE (reference sequence). The CDR3 totals 15 residues. The chain's CDR3 is CASSSPALTYNEQFF. CDR3 DNA: TGTGCCAGCAGCTCCCCCGCCCTCACCTACAATGAGCAGTTCTTC.

The chain has TRBV20-1 and TRBJ1-6; D remains unclear. The CDR3 runs to 18 residues. The V end lost 3 bases, the J end lost 0 bases, and 18 bases lay between the germline ends. CDR1 DFQATT and CDR2 SNEGSKA come from the germline V gene (reference sequence). The CDR3 here is CSARNRPLRSSYNSPLHF. CDR3 DNA sequence: TGCAGTGCTAGGAATCGGCCGCTTCGTAGCTCCTATAATTCACCCCTCCACTTT.